This T cell receptor (beta chain) was recorded in a study of blood T cell repertoires in COVID-19. Study background: The study drew acute and convalescent COVID-19 samples from the United States, Italy and Spain.

Under the authors' procedure: Reference gene primer amplification gave estimated nucleated cell counts. TCRdb's copy holds only in-frame clones and misses some; the assay was immunoSEQ multiplex PCR. That table supplies the V and J calls and clone size; D and trimming were determined from the DNA. The sample yields roughly 160,000 clones, 80% to 85% seen once. Germline V gene lookup returns CDR1 KGHSH and CDR2 LQKENI. Trimming took 1 base from V and 5 from J, leaving 15 bases between them. The CDR3 runs to 16 residues. This sequence was found in a man between 65 and 80 years old with active or convalescent COVID-19. Sequenced material: peripheral blood. The chain recombines TRBV18 with TRBJ1-3, with D hard to call. CDR3 DNA sequence: TGTGCCAGCTCACCACAGGCGGATCAGAGACGAAACACCATATATTTT. It encodes CASSPQADQRRNTIYF.